The 6 T cell receptor beta chains below come from one sample, sequenced in a study of T cells expressing NK-cell markers. TCRdb reprocessed the 5' RACE reads and stores each CDR3 protein as one record, lacking DNA. This sample's clone table lists 400,000 or so distinct CDR3 sequences. Sample: blood T cells: a sorted CD56 or NKG2C T cell subset, CD4+ or CD8+ T cells, or bulk PBMC T cells (not recorded which). Receptor source: a woman aged 45-59 years in good health.

The chain couples TRBV11-2 to TRBJ2-2. The CDR3 has 15 residues. Germline CDR1 reads SGHAT; CDR2 reads FQNNGV. This CDR3 is CASSFGQLITGELFF.

This chain's CDR3 is CASSLGQGLLNEQFF. The J gene is TRBJ2-1, the V gene TRBV5-5. Germline V gene data show CDR1 as SGHKS and CDR2 as YYEKEE (reference sequence). The CDR3 length is 15 residues.

The chain recombines TRBV20-1 with TRBJ2-3; TCRdb picks TRBD2, but there is no DNA to check that call. CDR1 is DFQATT, CDR2 SNEGSKA, per germline (reference sequence). The CDR3 extends over 18 amino acids. CDR3: CSARDPFGIAGYTDTQYF.

This rearrangement joins TRBV24-1 to TRBJ2-1; TCRdb outputs TRBD1, but without DNA this stays unchecked. CDR1 is KGHDR and CDR2 is SFDVKD in the germline V gene. The CDR3 runs to 16 residues. The CDR3 spells CATSDLGRGGNNEQFF.

This chain links TRBV6-1 with TRBJ1-1; the TCRdb call, TRBD1, lacks DNA for checking. Germline-derived CDR1 and CDR2 are MNHNS and SASEGT. This CDR3 is 13 amino acids long. Here the CDR3 reads CASSDHRGTEAFF.

The chain has TRBV18 and TRBJ2-1. This CDR3 spans 16 amino acids. Germline V gene data show CDR1 as KGHSH and CDR2 as LQKENI. CDR3 in amino acids: CASSPPAGAAFSSHFF.